This T cell receptor (beta chain) is from a study of blood T cell repertoires in COVID-19. In the study overall: The United States, Italy and Spain were the sources of the acute and convalescent COVID-19 samples. The analysed material was cDNA or gDNA that came from T cells, B-cell-depleted T cells, or PBMCs.

As handled by the study authors: Reference gene primer amplification in the assay estimated nucleated cell counts. Generated by immunoSEQ multiplex PCR, the TCRdb table keeps only in-frame clones and is missing some. V and J calls and clone size are copied from that table; D and trimming were computed from the DNA. The sample has 200,000 to 250,000 clones, around 80% seen once. Per germline, CDR1 GTSNPN and CDR2 SVGIG (reference sequence). Trimming took off 6 bases at V and 0 bases at J, with 17 bases between the two ends. The CDR3 is made up of 15 amino acids. The chain combines TRBV30 with TRBJ1-2; D is undetermined. Source material: peripheral blood. The TCR was taken from a woman older than 75 with active or convalescent COVID-19. The CDR3 DNA is TGTGCCTGCCCGGGGAAGAGAGAAGCTAACTATGGCTACACCTTC. It translates to CACPGKREANYGYTF.